This TCR beta chain stems from a study of T cell clonality in common variable immunodeficiency. Study-level points and caveats: Common variable immunodeficiency TCR beta sequences reportedly had fewer deletions and N-nucleotide insertions. CVID subjects shared fewer TCRbeta clones than healthy controls did.

This clone was observed many times. Its target is not known. The read falls 3 residues short of the CDR3 end, and the missing part is taken from the germline J gene. CDR1 and CDR2 (germline): DFQATT, SNEGSKA (reference sequence). The CDR3 loop spans 14 amino acids. Patients had low serum IgG, IgA and/or IgM and specific antibody deficiency. Caucasian heritage predominated among both patients and controls. Profiled with immunoSEQ multiplex PCR; TCRdb holds only in-frame clones, not every one. This sample shows about 30,000 clones and no singletons; more than 4.5% rests with the ten largest. This clonotype was sampled from a human donor with common variable immunodeficiency. Source material: peripheral blood mononuclear cells. The rearrangement links TRBV20-1 to TRBJ1-2, with a possible D match to TRBD1 (6 bases). CDR3: CSASYRDVLGSYTF. Incomplete CDR3 DNA: TGCAGTGCTAGCTACAGGGACGTTTTAGGAAGC.